One sample yielded the 15 T cell receptor beta chains listed below, sequenced in a study of T cell clonality in common variable immunodeficiency. For these TCRs, the target antigens are not known. Study findings and constraints: Fewer deletions and N-nucleotide insertions were reportedly seen in common variable immunodeficiency TCR beta sequences.

The assay was immunoSEQ multiplex PCR, and TCRdb's table has in-frame clones only and misses some. Observed in the sample are about 21,000 clones, none of them singletons. Sequences were obtained from peripheral blood mononuclear cells. Source of these receptors: a human donor with common variable immunodeficiency.

By sample share, this clone is medium-sized. From the germline J gene comes the end of the CDR3, since the read stops 3 residues before it. This sequence joins TRBV5-5 and TRBJ1-1, with D maybe TRBD1 (6 bases). Germline V gene data show CDR1 as SGHKS and CDR2 as YYEKEE (reference sequence). V lost 8 bases and J lost 3, with 14 bases in between. The CDR3 is 13 residues long. The CDR3 sequence: CASSPGGYTEAFF. The sequenced CDR3 bases are TGTGCCAGTTCGCCGGGGGGCTACACTGAA.

This clone was found many times. The sequence runs out 3 residues before the end of the CDR3; the remainder is reconstructed from the germline J gene. The chain carries TRBV7-2 and TRBJ2-1; D is possibly TRBD1 (6 bases). This CDR3 comprises 16 residues. V was cut by 0 bases and J by 0 bases, with 9 bases left in between. CDR1 is SGHTA, CDR2 FQGNSA, per germline. CDR3 bases read: TGTGCCAGCAGCTTAGCAAGGACAGTCTCCTACAATGAG. As protein: CASSLARTVSYNE. The whole CDR3 sequence is CASSLARTVSYNEQFF.

In its sample, this clone was seen many times. With the read ending 3 residues before the CDR3 end, the germline J gene is used to fill in that end. The genes are TRBV5-1 and TRBJ2-2; 9 nucleotides align to TRBD2. This CDR3 region has 17 residues. V lost 2 bases and J lost 0; bases outside the gene matches: 5. Germline V lookup: CDR1 SGHRS, CDR2 YFSETQ. The CDR3 loop reads CASSFSGGGANTGELFF. CDR3 bases read: TGCGCCAGCAGCTTTTCCGGCGGGGGGGCGAACACCGGGGAG.

This clone was recorded many times. Read coverage stops 3 residues before the CDR3 terminus; the germline J gene supplies the remainder. The chain links TRBV19 to TRBJ2-3; 10 positions match TRBD2. The V gene end was trimmed by 6 bases and the J gene end by 7 bases; junction bases not matched to a gene: 10. The CDR3 length is 15 residues. Germline V gene lookup returns CDR1 LNHDA and CDR2 SQIVND (reference sequence). The CDR3 is CASRSSGTSANTQYF. The CDR3 DNA, read in part, is TGTGCCAGTAGAAGCTCCGGGACTAGCGCGAATACG.

In its sample, this clone was seen many times. Read data end 3 residues before the CDR3 end; the end is taken from the germline J gene. This chain links TRBV20-1 with TRBJ1-4, with 7 bases fitting TRBD1. This CDR3 spans 12 amino acids. Germline assignment: CDR1 DFQATT and CDR2 SNEGSKA (reference sequence). The sequenced part of the CDR3 DNA is TGCAGTGCTAGAGCTTGGACAGGCAAA. Its protein is CSARAWTGK. Given in full, the CDR3 is CSARAWTGKLFF.

Of note for this clone: A much larger clone sits a single nucleotide away, making a read error possible. The read comes to an end 3 residues before the CDR3 does, leaving the germline J gene to fill in the end. This specimen includes other DNA sequences encoding the same CDR3. J is TRBJ1-5 and V is TRBV19, with 9 bases that match TRBD1. Germline V gives CDR1 LNHDA, CDR2 SQIVND (reference sequence). Unmatched junction bases numbered 8, after V lost 4 bases and J lost 7 bases. The CDR3 has 15 residues. This CDR3 reads CASSKQGARGQPQHF. Partial CDR3 DNA: TGTGCCAGTAGTAAACAGGGGGCGCGAGGGCAGCCC.

This clone was seen repeatedly, ten times or more. The CDR3 is cut off 3 residues early in the read; its end comes from the germline J gene. This chain connects TRBV18 to TRBJ2-7; a possible D gene is TRBD1 (5 bases). Germline V gene sequence: CDR1 KGHSH, CDR2 LQKENI. The CDR3 is made up of 15 amino acids. The V and J ends lost 2 bases and 0 bases respectively, with 11 bases between them. CDR3 loop: CASSPLRGSSYEQYF. The covered CDR3 bases are TGTGCCAGCTCACCATTAAGGGGATCCTCCTACGAG.

This clone was picked up many times. The read comes to an end 3 residues before the CDR3 does, leaving the germline J gene to fill in the end. The chain carries TRBV6-2 or TRBV6-3 and TRBJ2-4; D assignment may be TRBD1 or TRBD2 (5 bases each). Trimming removed 0 bases at V and 8 bases at J, with 8 bases between. The germline V gene has CDR1 MNHEY and CDR2 SVGEGT. The CDR3 contains 13 residues. The CDR3: CASSYSRGDIQYF. Partial CDR3 DNA: TGTGCCAGCAGTTACTCGAGAGGGGACATT.

This clone was seen at least ten times. The read terminates 3 residues before the CDR3 end, so the remaining end is supplied by the germline J gene. The chain has TRBV7-2 and TRBJ2-7, with 9 bases matching TRBD1. V was pared by 3 bases and J by 4 bases, with 4 bases of the junction left unmatched. The CDR3 is 14 residues long. From germline, CDR1 is SGHTA and CDR2 FQGNSA. The CDR3 DNA, read in part, is TGTGCCAGCAGCTTCCGACAGGGGGAGTACGAG. Its translation is CASSFRQGEYE. The whole CDR3 protein reads CASSFRQGEYEQYF. Supplemented by reference TRBV7-2 and TRBJ2-7, the full variable domain reads GAGVSQSPSNKVTEKGKDVELRCDPISGHTALYWYRQSLGQGLEFLIYFQGNSAPDKSGLPSDRFSAERTGGSVSTLTIQRTQQEDSAVYLCASSFRQGEYEQYFGPGTRLTVT.

The sample holds many counts of this clone. The sequenced fragment ends 3 residues before the CDR3 boundary, so the rest is inferred from the germline J gene. The chain couples TRBV6-2 or TRBV6-3 to TRBJ1-5; 7 bases match TRBD1. Germline CDR1 is MNHEY and CDR2 is SVGEGT. After removal of 5 bases from V and 4 bases from J, the junction contained 2 bases not matched to a gene. The CDR3 spans 13 residues. CDR3 loop: CASSATGNQPQHF. CDR3 DNA (partial): TGTGCCAGCAGTGCGACAGGGAATCAGCCC.

This clone has ten or more counts. The CDR3 end is not reached by the read, which stops 3 residues before it; the germline J gene fills it in. The V call is TRBV29-1, the J call TRBJ2-5, with 12 positions matching TRBD2. The CDR3 is 16 residues long. Trimming took 3 bases from V and 6 from J; bases not matched to a gene: 11. Germline CDR1 and CDR2: SQVTM and ANQGSEA. CDR3 amino acids: CSVELLAGGRSKTQYF. CDR3 DNA (partial): TGCAGCGTTGAGCTGCTAGCGGGGGGGCGGTCGAAGACC.

Ten or more counts support this clone. Coverage ceases 3 residues before the CDR3 finishes, and the germline J gene fills in the end. The chain joins TRBV6-2 or TRBV6-3 to TRBJ2-3, with D unclear. V shed 6 bases and J shed 7 bases, with 14 bases lying between them. The CDR3 is made up of 13 amino acids. The germline gives CDR1 MNHEY, CDR2 SVGEGT. The DNA read from the CDR3 is TGTGCCAGCAGAGGGCCCGCCCACAATACG. Translation gives CASRGPAHNT. The entire CDR3 protein reads CASRGPAHNTQYF.

This clone occurred many times. Coverage ceases 3 residues before the CDR3 finishes, and the germline J gene fills in the end. The chain is built from TRBV19 and TRBJ2-7, with D perhaps TRBD2 (6 bases). The CDR3 length is 14 residues. Germline values: CDR1 LNHDA, CDR2 SQIVND (reference sequence). Between the trimmed V and J ends, which lost 6 bases and 3 bases, there was a span of 15 bases. The CDR3 loop is CASSLGIGGYEQYF. CDR3 bases read: TGTGCCAGTAGCCTTGGGATCGGGGGCTACGAG.

Note on this clone: The read falls 3 residues short of the CDR3 end, and the missing part is taken from the germline J gene. This chain links TRBV7-9 with TRBJ1-5; perhaps TRBD1 as D (5 bases). Trimming removed 5 bases at V and 9 bases at J, with 20 bases between. Germline lookup yields CDR1 SEHNR and CDR2 FQNEAQ (reference sequence). This CDR3 contains 15 residues. The CDR3: CASSPRGGGAAPQHF. Incomplete CDR3 DNA: TGTGCCAGCAGCCCTCGGGGGGGAGGGGCTGCGCCC.

This clone was seen at least ten times. CDR3 in amino acids: CAWSVQLQETQYF. Partial CDR3 DNA: TGTGCCTGGAGTGTACAACTACAAGAGACC. This rearrangement joins TRBV30 to TRBJ2-5; D is undetermined. The read terminates 3 residues ahead of where the CDR3 ends, so the germline J gene completes it. The CDR3 covers 13 residues. The germline V gene encodes CDR1 GTSNPN and CDR2 SVGIG (reference sequence). Trimming left V 0 bases short and J 2 bases short, with 7 bases between.